This record concerns one T cell receptor (beta chain) sequence. Within the sample, other DNA sequences also encode this same CDR3. This specimen comes from a study of blood T cell repertoires in COVID-19. Across the whole study: Both acute and convalescent COVID-19 samples were obtained from the United States, Italy and Spain. Sources were T cells, B-cell-depleted T cells, or PBMCs; the material itself was cDNA or gDNA.

The germline CDR1 and CDR2 sequences are LNHDA and SQIVND (reference sequence). V lost 3 bases and J 3 bases, leaving 9 bases between the germline ends. The CDR3 length is 13 residues. Assay used: immunoSEQ multiplex PCR; TCRdb lists only in-frame clones, some missing. The table records 250,000 to 350,000 clones, roughly 90% of them present only once. Sequences were obtained from peripheral blood. J is TRBJ2-7 and V is TRBV19; D is possibly TRBD1 (5 bases). This TCR came from a woman between 25 and 40 years old with COVID-19, enrolled during active disease. The CDR3 reads CASSIGQGYEQYF. The CDR3 DNA sequence: TGTGCCAGTAGTATCGGCCAGGGCTACGAGCAGTACTTC.